A selection of T cell receptor beta chains follows, all from one sample in a study of identical twins. TCRdb ran MiXCR on the 5' RACE reads and lists one entry per CDR3 protein. The sample has 600,000 to 800,000 distinct CDR3 sequences, 21% seen once. This sample also belongs to another study, concerning T cells expressing NK-cell markers.

Sequencing was carried out using PBMCs. The source is a woman aged 18-35 years in good health. The conserved cysteine and the conserved F or W are not part of the CDR3 here.

>TRBV4-3|TRBJ2-1
ASSQDSSRGYNEQF
>TRBV12-3/TRBV12-4|TRBJ2-3
ASRVVPNTDTQY
>TRBV12-3/TRBV12-4|TRBJ2-2
ASVRRTGELF
>TRBV20-1|TRBJ2-2
SARGSSGGSNTGELF
>TRBV5-1|TRBJ1-1
ATTGGGIGTEAF
>TRBV7-3|TRBJ2-5
ASSLTGIQETQY
>TRBV4-2|TRBJ2-1
ASSQVQAGHNEQF
>TRBV25-1|TRBJ1-1
ASSEAGLYDRSQAF
>TRBV5-1|TRBJ1-1
ASSLTGGVVNTEAF
>TRBV15|TRBJ1-4
ATSRDQGKLF
>TRBV23-1|TRBJ2-1
ASSQFQPRRAEQF
>TRBV7-2|TRBJ2-7
ASSLGSGLYEQY
>TRBV20-1|TRBJ1-1
SARTGSSAF
>TRBV20-1|TRBJ2-7
SARIGGTEQY
>TRBV20-1|TRBJ2-1
SAERGQVPF
>TRBV12-5|TRBJ2-5
ASGLFLGGSRYKETQY
>TRBV20-1|TRBJ2-1
SARVADSPFEQF
>TRBV4-3|TRBJ2-1
ASSQPVIGRSYNEQF
>TRBV2|TRBJ2-7
ASSEEDTSYEQY
>TRBV25-1|TRBJ1-5
ASSTVEAYQPQH
>TRBV24-1|TRBJ2-2
ATSVVSYTGELF
>TRBV12-3/TRBV12-4|TRBJ1-2
ASRGIPNYGYT
>TRBV6-4|TRBJ2-3
ASSRREGDTQY
>TRBV25-1|TRBJ1-1
ASSDPRGGTEAF
>TRBV5-1|TRBJ1-1
ASSSQGVENTEAF
>TRBV5-5|TRBJ2-5
ASSLVLAGGRVRETQY
>TRBV3-1|TRBJ2-3
ASSQRMEDTQY
>TRBV2|TRBJ2-1
ASSLGGLVYNEQF
>TRBV20-1|TRBJ2-1
SAKDRPPNYNEQF
>TRBV19|TRBJ2-7
ASSTVRGLDEQY
>TRBV6-1|TRBJ2-5
ASRPPGTQETQY
>TRBV12-5|TRBJ2-5
ASGGTLQETQY
>TRBV5-1|TRBJ2-5
ASTTWDRLETQY
>TRBV12-3/TRBV12-4|TRBJ2-7
ASSFVRNEQY
>TRBV5-1|TRBJ2-2
ASTDSGTGELF
>TRBV29-1|TRBJ2-7
SAGVLPYEQY